The 30 T cell receptor beta chains reported below all come from one sample, sequenced in a study of cytomegalovirus exposure and HLA in healthy donors. Clones were read by immunoSEQ multiplex PCR, and TCRdb kept only the in-frame ones, dropping some. The sample has some 290,000 clones, nearly 90% seen once. The source material was PBMCs. The receptors were gathered from a young man in good health and CMV-seronegative.

This sequence joins TRBV18 and TRBJ1-5; 8 bases align to TRBD1. V lost 6 bases, J lost 5 bases, and 9 bases stayed unmatched. Germline V gene lookup returns CDR1 KGHSH and CDR2 LQKENI. The CDR3 is made up of 15 amino acids. The CDR3 loop reads CASSPDRDRDQPQHF. The CDR3 region has the DNA TGTGCCAGCTCCCCGGACAGGGATAGGGATCAGCCCCAGCATTTT.

This chain connects TRBV27 to TRBJ1-1, with 8 positions matching TRBD1. This CDR3 contains 15 residues. Germline lookup yields CDR1 MNHEY and CDR2 SMNVEV (reference sequence). After removal of 0 bases from V and 5 bases from J, the junction contained 5 bases not matched to a gene. In nucleotides, the CDR3 is TGTGCCAGCAGTTTATCTGAACAGGGGGGGACTGAAGCTTTCTTT. This sequence encodes CASSLSEQGGTEAFF.

The chain is built from TRBV6-6 and TRBJ1-6, with D unclear. The CDR3 contains 13 residues. In germline, CDR1 is MNHNY, CDR2 SVGAGI (reference sequence). Trimming shortened V by 6 bases and J by 9 bases, and 12 bases separated the two germline ends. Here the CDR3 reads CASRAVLSSPLHF. The DNA of the CDR3 is TGTGCCAGCAGGGCAGTACTAAGTTCACCCCTCCACTTT.

The rearrangement links TRBV6-1 to TRBJ1-1, with no clear D. The V gene lost 2 bases and the J gene lost 6 bases, with 13 bases spanning the gap. This CDR3 is 14 amino acids long. Germline CDR1 and CDR2: MNHNS and SASEGT. The CDR3 region is CASSELRRLSEAFF. For the CDR3, the DNA is TGTGCCAGCAGTGAACTTCGGAGGTTATCTGAAGCTTTCTTT.

The gene calls are TRBV2 and TRBJ2-7, with unresolved D. CDR1 and CDR2 from the germline V gene are SNHLY and FYNNEI. The V end lost 6 bases, the J end lost 3 bases, and 9 bases lay between the germline ends. This CDR3 spans 12 amino acids. The CDR3 protein is CASSASNYEQYF. CDR3 coding DNA: TGTGCCAGCAGCGCCTCTAACTACGAGCAGTACTTC.

The chain uses TRBV7-9 and TRBJ1-2; TRBD1 aligns across 7 bases. The V gene's germline CDR1 is SEHNR and CDR2 FQNEAQ (reference sequence). V dropped 4 bases and J dropped 4; count of bases not matched to a gene: 9. The CDR3 runs 15 residues. The CDR3 sequence is CASSYDRESSYGYTF. The CDR3, as DNA: TGTGCCAGCAGCTATGACAGGGAAAGTAGCTATGGCTACACCTTC. Full variable domain (missing parts from reference TRBV7-9 and TRBJ1-2): DTGVSQNPRHKITKRGQNVTFRCDPISEHNRLYWYRQTLGQGPEFLTYFQNEAQLEKSRLLSDRFSAERPKGSFSTLEIQRTEQGDSAMYLCASSYDRESSYGYTFGSGTRLTVV.

V usage is TRBV5-1 and J usage is TRBJ2-5; 11 nucleotides match TRBD2. The germline V gene has CDR1 SGHRS and CDR2 YFSETQ. The CDR3 is 16 residues long. Trimming cost V 1 base and J 2 bases; bases outside gene matches: 4. For the CDR3, the DNA is TGCGCCAGCAGCTTGAATGTAGCGGGGGGGCAAGAGACCCAGTACTTC. It is translated as CASSLNVAGGQETQYF.

This clone was seen only once. The chain joins TRBV7-2 to TRBJ2-5; the match to TRBD2 covers 7 bases. Germline CDR1 reads SGHTA; CDR2 reads FQGNSA. V shed 6 bases and J 1 base; nucleotides not matched to a gene: 11. This CDR3 contains 16 residues. The CDR3 DNA reads TGTGCCAGCAGTTCCCCCGGGGGGTCCCCCCAAGAGACCCAGTACTTC. Translated: CASSSPGGSPQETQYF. Based on the CDR3 plus reference TRBV7-2 and TRBJ2-5, the full variable domain is GAGVSQSPSNKVTEKGKDVELRCDPISGHTALYWYRQSLGQGLEFLIYFQGNSAPDKSGLPSDRFSAERTGGSVSTLTIQRTQQEDSAVYLCASSSPGGSPQETQYFGPGTRLLVL.

CDR3 DNA: TGTGCCAGCAGCACCGGGGACAGAAAATATGGCTACACCTTC. Its protein is CASSTGDRKYGYTF. V is TRBV5-4 and J is TRBJ1-2; TRBD1 agrees at 7 bases. The CDR3 is 14 residues long. Germline CDR1 SGHNT, CDR2 YYREEE (reference sequence). The J segment lost 5 bases and the V segment lost 4 bases, leaving 8 bases of the junction unmatched. Full variable domain (outside the CDR3, taken from reference TRBV5-4 and TRBJ1-2): ETGVTQSPTHLIKTRGQQVTLRCSSQSGHNTVSWYQQALGQGPQFIFQYYREEENGRGNFPPRFSGLQFPNYSSELNVNALELDDSALYLCASSTGDRKYGYTFGSGTRLTVV.

The J gene is TRBJ2-7, the V gene TRBV5-6; a weak D match, TRBD1 (5 bases). Germline V gene lookup returns CDR1 SGHDT and CDR2 YYEEEE. The CDR3 is 14 residues long. Trimming shortened V by 0 bases and J by 1 base, and 8 bases separated the two germline ends. CDR3 DNA: TGTGCCAGCAGCTTGGACAGGAGTTCCTACGAGCAGTACTTC. Translating it yields CASSLDRSSYEQYF.

V usage is TRBV29-1 and J usage is TRBJ1-1; D might be TRBD1 (6 bases). The CDR3 runs 13 residues. Trimming removed 5 bases at V and 1 base at J, with 11 bases between. CDR1 SQVTM and CDR2 ANQGSEA come from the germline V gene. CDR3 region: CSVKQGPNTEAFF. CDR3 coding DNA: TGCAGCGTTAAACAGGGACCGAACACTGAAGCTTTCTTT. Filled out from reference TRBV29-1 and TRBJ1-1, the complete variable domain reads SAVISQKPSRDICQRGTSLTIQCQVDSQVTMMFWYRQQPGQSLTLIATANQGSEATYESGFVIDKFPISRPNLTFSTLTVSNMSPEDSSIYLCSVKQGPNTEAFFGQGTRLTVV.

The chain uses TRBV5-1 and TRBJ2-3, with D perhaps TRBD1 (6 bases). Per the germline V gene, CDR1 is SGHRS and CDR2 is YFSETQ. V lost 0 bases, J lost 4 bases, and 9 bases lay in between. There are 14 residues in the CDR3. CDR3 nucleotide sequence: TGCGCCAGCAGCTTGGACGAGGGGGCAGATACGCAGTATTTT. Residues: CASSLDEGADTQYF.

The chain employs TRBV4-1 and TRBJ2-5; no clear D gene. Germline loops: CDR1 MGHRA, CDR2 YSYEKL. The CDR3 has 13 residues. V dropped 1 base and J dropped 2 bases, with 5 bases sitting between them. In DNA form, the CDR3 reads TGCGCCAGCAGCCAAGGCTATCAAGAGACCCAGTACTTC. Translation gives CASSQGYQETQYF.

The chain recombines TRBV14 with TRBJ2-1; 7 positions agree with TRBD1. V dropped 1 base and J dropped 3; count of bases not matched to a gene: 9. Germline CDR1 and CDR2: SGHDN and FVKESK. The CDR3 sequence is 17 residues long. The CDR3 nucleotides read TGTGCCAGCAGCCAAGGAAGAAAGACAGGGTACTACAATGAGCAGTTCTTC. Encoded protein: CASSQGRKTGYYNEQFF. Combining the CDR3 with reference TRBV14 and TRBJ2-1 gives the whole variable domain EAGVTQFPSHSVIEKGQTVTLRCDPISGHDNLYWYRRVMGKEIKFLLHFVKESKQDESGMPNNRFLAERTGGTYSTLKVQPAELEDSGVYFCASSQGRKTGYYNEQFFGPGTRLTVL.

This chain joins TRBV7-9 and TRBJ2-1; 7 bases agree with TRBD2. The ends lost 11 bases at V and 3 bases at J; junction bases unmatched: 7. CDR1 and CDR2 from the germline V gene are SEHNR and FQNEAQ (reference sequence). This CDR3 has 13 residues. The CDR3: CAATGTIYNEQFF. DNA of the CDR3: TGTGCCGCAACCGGGACTATCTACAATGAGCAGTTCTTC.

The CDR3 sequence is CASSGGASLVGKLFF. For the CDR3, the DNA is TGTGCCAGCAGCGGTGGGGCGAGCTTAGTAGGGAAGCTGTTTTTT. The chain is built from TRBV7-2 and TRBJ2-2; tentatively, D is TRBD1 (5 bases). The length of the CDR3 is 15 residues. Trimming cost V 5 bases and J 12 bases, with 22 bases left between them. Germline V lookup: CDR1 SGHTA, CDR2 FQGNSA.

A single count supports this clone. This rearrangement joins TRBV4-1 to TRBJ1-4; D call uncertain. Trimming stripped 0 bases from V and 1 base from J, with 18 bases between. From germline, CDR1 is MGHRA and CDR2 YSYEKL. This CDR3 has 19 amino acids. The CDR3 DNA sequence: TGCGCCAGCAGCCAAGAGCGGACGGTGCTGAGGGTAACTAATGAAAAACTGTTTTTT. Protein sequence: CASSQERTVLRVTNEKLFF.

The chain combines TRBV5-6 with TRBJ2-6; 10 nucleotides line up with TRBD2. CDR3 length: 19 amino acids. J lost 5 bases, V lost 0 bases, and 11 bases had no gene match. Germline assignment: CDR1 SGHDT and CDR2 YYEEEE. The CDR3 is CASSLGTSGGARWANVLTF. CDR3 nucleotide sequence: TGTGCCAGCAGCTTGGGGACTAGCGGAGGAGCTCGCTGGGCCAACGTCCTGACTTTC.

The chain combines TRBV9 with TRBJ1-1; unclear D gene. Germline CDR1 is SGDLS and CDR2 is YYNGEE. V was trimmed by 0 bases and J by 3 bases, leaving 9 bases between them. The CDR3 extends over 14 amino acids. CDR3 loop: CASSVGRRDTEAFF. CDR3 in DNA: TGTGCCAGCAGCGTAGGTAGGAGGGACACTGAAGCTTTCTTT.

The chain combines TRBV5-6 with TRBJ1-5; tentatively, D is TRBD1 (6 bases). Germline assignment: CDR1 SGHDT and CDR2 YYEEEE. V was trimmed by 1 base and J by 4 bases, leaving 15 bases between them. The CDR3 has 16 residues. DNA of the CDR3: TGTGCCAGCAGCTTGTGGGGCCTAACAGGGAATCAGCCCCAGCATTTT. It codes for CASSLWGLTGNQPQHF.

This chain joins TRBV5-1 and TRBJ2-3, with 10 bases identical to TRBD1. CDR1 and CDR2 (germline): SGHRS, YFSETQ. The CDR3 extends over 16 amino acids. V was pared by 4 bases and J by 3 bases, with 8 bases of the junction left unmatched. The DNA of the CDR3 is TGCGCCAGCAGCCCCCCGACAGGGGGCGGAACAGATACGCAGTATTTT. This sequence encodes CASSPPTGGGTDTQYF.

This clone came up a few times. The genes are TRBV19 and TRBJ1-5, with 7 bases matching TRBD1. In germline, CDR1 is LNHDA, CDR2 SQIVND (reference sequence). This CDR3 has 14 residues. J lost 5 bases, V lost 8 bases, and 9 bases had no gene match. The CDR3 DNA follows: TGTGCCAGTCGACAGGGTAGGATCGATCAGCCCCAGCATTTT. Translating gives CASRQGRIDQPQHF.

The V call is TRBV18, the J call TRBJ2-7; TRBD1 matches 9 bases. V was clipped by 2 bases and J by 5 bases; unmatched bases: 10. The CDR3 covers 16 residues. Germline V gene sequence: CDR1 KGHSH, CDR2 LQKENI. The CDR3 nucleotides read TGTGCCAGCTCACCAGGGGACAGGGCTTTGGTGAACGAGCAGTACTTC. Translated: CASSPGDRALVNEQYF.

The CDR3 DNA follows: TGCGCCAGCAGCTTTTCAGGGACAACTAATGAAAAACTGTTTTTT. The encoded protein is CASSFSGTTNEKLFF. The chain uses TRBV5-1 and TRBJ1-4, with D possibly matching TRBD1 (5 bases). There are 15 residues in the CDR3. The V gene lost 2 bases and the J gene lost 0 bases, with 8 bases spanning the gap. Germline loops: CDR1 SGHRS, CDR2 YFSETQ.

The chain combines TRBV21-1 with TRBJ1-1. TRBV21-1 is reported as a pseudogene. CDR3 length: 12 residues. CDR3 amino acids: CASSIPLLAAFF. DNA for the CDR3: TGTGCCAGCAGCATCCCTTTACTAGCAGCTTTCTTT.

The rearrangement uses TRBV10-1 and TRBJ2-7; the D is unclear. CDR1 WNHNN and CDR2 SYGVQD come from the germline V gene (reference sequence). Trimming left V 4 bases short and J 0 bases short, with 10 bases between. The CDR3 extends over 14 amino acids. CDR3 DNA sequence: TGCGCCAGCAGTGGGGCGTCTAACTCCTACGAGCAGTACTTC. It yields the protein CASSGASNSYEQYF.

The rearrangement uses TRBV10-2 and TRBJ1-5; 7 bases agree with TRBD1. Unmatched junction bases numbered 2, after V lost 4 bases and J lost 5 bases. CDR3 length: 13 amino acids. CDR1 is WSHSY and CDR2 is SAAADI in the germline V gene. Here the CDR3 DNA reads TGCGCCAGCAGTGTGGACAGGTATCAGCCCCAGCATTTT. Protein sequence: CASSVDRYQPQHF.

The chain has TRBV9 and TRBJ2-3, with TRBD1 identical over 10 bases. CDR3 length equals 14 residues. The V gene end was trimmed by 4 bases and the J gene end by 3 bases; junction bases not matched to a gene: 2. Germline V gene lookup returns CDR1 SGDLS and CDR2 YYNGEE. CDR3 region: CASSRDRGTDTQYF. The CDR3 DNA is TGTGCCAGCAGCCGGGACAGGGGAACAGATACGCAGTATTTT.

The chain has TRBV9 and TRBJ1-3; possibly TRBD1 for D (6 bases). Germline V gene data show CDR1 as SGDLS and CDR2 as YYNGEE. Trimming shortened V by 4 bases and J by 0 bases, and 17 bases separated the two germline ends. The CDR3 is 17 amino acids. CDR3: CASSSPMDSRSGNTIYF. In nucleotides, the CDR3 is TGTGCCAGCAGCTCCCCTATGGACAGCCGCTCTGGAAACACCATATATTTT.

The gene calls are TRBV7-2 and TRBJ1-3; 8 bases line up with TRBD1. Trimming removed 2 bases from V and 0 bases from J; junction bases left unmatched: 3. The CDR3 loop spans 16 amino acids. In germline, CDR1 is SGHTA, CDR2 FQGNSA. CDR3 protein: CASSLQGAGSGNTIYF. The DNA of the CDR3 is TGTGCCAGCAGCTTACAGGGGGCCGGCTCTGGAAACACCATATATTTT.